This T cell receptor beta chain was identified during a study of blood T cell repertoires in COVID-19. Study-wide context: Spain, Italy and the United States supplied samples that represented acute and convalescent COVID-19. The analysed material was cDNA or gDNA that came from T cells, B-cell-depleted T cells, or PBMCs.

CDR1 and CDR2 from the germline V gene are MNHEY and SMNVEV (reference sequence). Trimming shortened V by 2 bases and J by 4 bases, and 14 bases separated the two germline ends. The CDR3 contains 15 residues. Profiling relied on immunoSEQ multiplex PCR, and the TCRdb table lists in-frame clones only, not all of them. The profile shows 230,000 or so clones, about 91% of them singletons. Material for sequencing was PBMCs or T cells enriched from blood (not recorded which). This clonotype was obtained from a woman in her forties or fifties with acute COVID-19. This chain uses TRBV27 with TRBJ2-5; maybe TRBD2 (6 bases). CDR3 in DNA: TGTGCCAGCAGTTTAGCGGGATTCTCCCCAGAGACCCAGTACTTC. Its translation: CASSLAGFSPETQYF.